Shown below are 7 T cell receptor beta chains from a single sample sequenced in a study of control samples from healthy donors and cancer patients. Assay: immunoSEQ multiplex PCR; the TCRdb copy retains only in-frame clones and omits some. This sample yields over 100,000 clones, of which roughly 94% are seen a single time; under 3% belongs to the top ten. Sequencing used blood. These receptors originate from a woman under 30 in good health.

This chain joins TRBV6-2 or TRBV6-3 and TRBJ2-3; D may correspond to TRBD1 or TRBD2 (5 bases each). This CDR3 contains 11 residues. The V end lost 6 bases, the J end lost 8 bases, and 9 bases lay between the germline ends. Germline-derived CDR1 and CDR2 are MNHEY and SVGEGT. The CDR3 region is CASSLGTTQYF. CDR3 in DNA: TGTGCCAGCAGCCTAGGGACTACGCAGTATTTT.

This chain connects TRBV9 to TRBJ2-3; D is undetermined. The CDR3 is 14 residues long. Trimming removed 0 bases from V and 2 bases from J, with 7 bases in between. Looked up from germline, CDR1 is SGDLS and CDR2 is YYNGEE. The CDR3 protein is CASSVEGPTDTQYF. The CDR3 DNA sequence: TGTGCCAGCAGCGTAGAGGGCCCCACAGATACGCAGTATTTT.

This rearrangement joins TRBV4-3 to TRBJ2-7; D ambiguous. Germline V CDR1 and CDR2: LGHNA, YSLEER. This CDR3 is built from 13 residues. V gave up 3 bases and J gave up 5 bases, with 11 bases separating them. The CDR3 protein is CASSQGGFDEQYF. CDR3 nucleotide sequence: TGCGCCAGCAGCCAGGGTGGGTTTGACGAGCAGTACTTC.

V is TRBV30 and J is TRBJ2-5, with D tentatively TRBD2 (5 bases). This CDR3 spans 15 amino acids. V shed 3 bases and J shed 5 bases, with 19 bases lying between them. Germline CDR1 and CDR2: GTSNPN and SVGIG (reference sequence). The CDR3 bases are TGTGCCTGGAGCTTGGGATCTAGCCGGCACGAGACCCAGTACTTC. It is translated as CAWSLGSSRHETQYF.

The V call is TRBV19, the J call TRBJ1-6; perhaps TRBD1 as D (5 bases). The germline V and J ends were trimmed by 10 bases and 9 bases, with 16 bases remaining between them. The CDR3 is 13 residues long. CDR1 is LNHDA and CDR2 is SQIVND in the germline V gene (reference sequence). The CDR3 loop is CATSREVVSPLHF. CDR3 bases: TGTGCCACCTCCAGGGAGGTTGTTTCACCCCTCCACTTT.

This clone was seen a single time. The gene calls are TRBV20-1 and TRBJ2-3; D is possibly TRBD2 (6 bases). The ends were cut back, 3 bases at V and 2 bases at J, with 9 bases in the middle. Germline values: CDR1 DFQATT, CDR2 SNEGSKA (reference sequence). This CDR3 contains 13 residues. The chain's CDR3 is CSASGGNTDTQYF. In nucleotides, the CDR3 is TGCAGTGCTAGTGGGGGGAACACAGATACGCAGTATTTT.

CDR3: CASSSFGVNEKLFF. CDR3 coding DNA: TGTGCCAGCAGTTCGTTCGGGGTTAATGAAAAACTGTTTTTT. This rearrangement joins TRBV6-5 to TRBJ1-4; D unclear. Germline CDR1 and CDR2: MNHEY and SVGAGI. The CDR3 has 14 residues. Trimming cost V 4 bases and J 4 bases, with 10 bases left between them.